This is a list of T cell receptor beta chains from one sample in a study of blood T cell repertoires in COVID-19. The assay was immunoSEQ multiplex PCR, and TCRdb's table has in-frame clones only and misses some. The data hold around 140,000 clones, with 86% observed a single time. Sequencing was carried out using peripheral blood. The receptors originated from a woman aged 60-75 years with acute or convalescent COVID-19. Each CDR3 is given with its conserved first and last residue. A D gene is named only where the DNA matches it firmly.

-	TRBV28	16	TRBJ1-1	TGTGCCAGCAGTTTTCGCAGTTCGCAGGGTAACACTGAAGCTTTCTTT	CASSFRSSQGNTEAFF
TRBD2	TRBV7-9	18	TRBJ2-5	TGTGCCAGCAGCTTAGGACTAGCGGGGGGATCTCTTCAAGAGACCCAGTACTTC	CASSLGLAGGSLQETQYF
TRBD2	TRBV5-1	19	TRBJ2-6	TGCGCCAGCAGCCCGTTGACTAGCGGGCTTGGTTCTGGGGCCAACGTCCTGACTTTC	CASSPLTSGLGSGANVLTF
TRBD2	TRBV5-4	13	TRBJ2-7	TGTGCCGGTAGCGGGGGGCCGGCGGGATGGCAGTACTTC	CAGSGGPAGWQYF
TRBD2	TRBV27	17	TRBJ2-3	TGTGCCAGCAGTTCCAGGACTAGCGGGGGACCTCTTCATACGCAGTATTTT	CASSSRTSGGPLHTQYF
-	TRBV11-2	17	TRBJ2-2	TGTGCCAGCAGCTCCCTAGGACTGCGGCCAGGCCCCGGGGAGCTGTTTTTT	CASSSLGLRPGPGELFF
TRBD1	TRBV4-3	16	TRBJ2-7	TGCGCCAGCAGCCAAGATCGGACAGGCCAATCCTACGAGCAGTACTTC	CASSQDRTGQSYEQYF
TRBD1	TRBV2	14	TRBJ1-3	TGTGCCAGCATGAGGGACAGCTCTGGAAACACCATATATTTT	CASMRDSSGNTIYF
-	TRBV5-4	14	TRBJ1-6	TGTGCCAGCAGCTTGGCCAGGGGAGATTCACCCCTCCACTTT	CASSLARGDSPLHF
TRBD1	TRBV4-2	18	TRBJ2-5	TGTGCCAGCAGCCAGAATCCTCAGGGGGCCGACTTCCAAGAGACCCAGTACTTC	CASSQNPQGADFQETQYF
-	TRBV19	15	TRBJ1-1	TGTGCCAGTAGTATCGGGACTGTGACGCTCACTGAAGCTTTCTTT	CASSIGTVTLTEAFF